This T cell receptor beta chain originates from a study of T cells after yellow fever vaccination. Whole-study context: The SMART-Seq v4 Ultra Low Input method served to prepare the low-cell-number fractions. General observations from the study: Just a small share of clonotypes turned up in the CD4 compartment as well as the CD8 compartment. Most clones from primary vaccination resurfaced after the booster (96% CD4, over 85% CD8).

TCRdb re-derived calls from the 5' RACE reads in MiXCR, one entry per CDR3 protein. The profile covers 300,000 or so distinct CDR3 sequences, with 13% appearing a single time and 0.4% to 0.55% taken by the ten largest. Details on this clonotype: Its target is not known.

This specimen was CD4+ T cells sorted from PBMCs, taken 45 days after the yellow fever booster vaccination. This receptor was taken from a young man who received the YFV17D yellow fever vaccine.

DNA of the CDR3: TGCGCCAGCAGCTCGGGACAGGGGAACTACGAGCAGTACTTC. Protein sequence: CASSSGQGNYEQYF. The V gene is TRBV5-1, the J gene TRBJ2-7, with 10 bases aligning to TRBD1. Germline V CDR1 and CDR2: SGHRS, YFSETQ. The CDR3 is 14 amino acids. V lost 3 bases and J lost 3; bases outside the gene matches: 3. Full variable domain (rest looked up from reference TRBV5-1 and TRBJ2-7): KAGVTQTPRYLIKTRGQQVTLSCSPISGHRSVSWYQQTPGQGLQFLFEYFSETQRNKGNFPGRFSGRQFSNSRSEMNVSTLELGDSALYLCASSSGQGNYEQYFGPGTRLTVT.